One T cell receptor beta chain is described in this entry. The antigen remains undetermined. This entry is derived from a study of identical twins. This CDR3 spans 13 amino acids. Trimming stripped 6 bases from V and 4 bases from J, with 7 bases between. The V gene's germline CDR1 is MNHNY and CDR2 SVGAGI (reference sequence). Study-level findings and limits: Zero-insertion analyses were open to partial confounding by invariant MAIT and iNKT cells.

Template switching supplied a universal primer site; unique molecular identifiers were carried on the cDNA. Each CDR3 protein is one row after TCRdb ran MiXCR on the 5' RACE reads. The sample consists of about 530,000 distinct CDR3 sequences, 15% of them appearing once. Separately, the same data were catalogued under a study of yellow fever vaccine responses in identical twins.

The TCR sequence derives from a woman between 18 and 29 years old in good health. V usage is TRBV6-6 and J usage is TRBJ2-6; D not resolved. Sequencing input: CD4+ T cells sorted from blood. CDR3 sequence (DNA): TGTGCCAGCAGGGAAGGGGGGGCCAACGTCCTGACTTTC. It is translated as CASREGGANVLTF.